These 29 T cell receptor beta chains share one sample of origin, sequenced in a study of blood T cell repertoires in COVID-19. Libraries were prepared by immunoSEQ multiplex PCR; TCRdb keeps only in-frame clonotypes and omits some of them. The sample has 45,000 to 55,000 clones; 84% are singletons. Material: peripheral blood. The source of these receptors is a man in his fifties with acute or convalescent COVID-19.

The genes are TRBV5-6 and TRBJ1-1; D perhaps matches TRBD1 (6 bases). V lost 0 bases to trimming and J lost 0 bases, with 6 bases between them. CDR3 length: 14 residues. In germline, CDR1 is SGHDT, CDR2 YYEEEE. For the CDR3, the DNA is TGTGCCAGCAGCTTGGGACAGGTGAACACTGAAGCTTTCTTT. It encodes CASSLGQVNTEAFF.

The chain has TRBV27 and TRBJ2-1; TRBD2 might be the D (6 bases). Germline assignment: CDR1 MNHEY and CDR2 SMNVEV (reference sequence). Trimming removed 3 bases from V and 6 bases from J, with 15 bases in between. The CDR3 loop spans 15 amino acids. This CDR3 is CASSFEAGPSNEQFF. The CDR3 region has the DNA TGTGCCAGCAGTTTCGAGGCGGGACCCTCCAATGAGCAGTTCTTC.

The chain links TRBV25-1 to TRBJ2-1; TRBD2 aligns across 7 bases. The CDR3 has 15 residues. The V segment lost 3 bases and the J segment 0 bases; nucleotides outside the gene matches: 2. CDR1 and CDR2 (germline): MGHDK, SYGVNS. Here the CDR3 DNA reads TGTGCCAGCAGTGATTGGGGGGGCTCCTACAATGAGCAGTTCTTC. Its translation is CASSDWGGSYNEQFF.

This clone was found a few times. The rearrangement uses TRBV28 and TRBJ1-4; 10 bases line up with TRBD1. From germline, CDR1 is MDHEN and CDR2 SYDVKM. There are 16 residues in the CDR3. The V gene end was trimmed by 6 bases and the J gene end by 6 bases; junction bases not matched to a gene: 10. The CDR3 DNA sequence: TGTGCCAGCAGCTCCCCATATGGGACAGGGGATGAAAAACTGTTTTTT. Translated, it gives CASSSPYGTGDEKLFF.

The chain links TRBV4-1 to TRBJ1-5, with 8 bases matching TRBD1. CDR3 length: 14 residues. The trim removed 5 bases at V and 4 bases at J, leaving 4 bases unmatched. Germline-derived CDR1 and CDR2 are MGHRA and YSYEKL. The CDR3 is CASSIRTGNQPQHF. For the CDR3, the DNA is TGCGCCAGCAGCATACGGACAGGGAATCAGCCCCAGCATTTT.

The chain has TRBV19 and TRBJ1-3; 9 nucleotides align to TRBD2. TRBJ2-2 matches the DNA end more closely, so the J call is doubtful. The CDR3 is 15 amino acids. The germline CDR1 and CDR2 sequences are LNHDA and SQIVND (reference sequence). The CDR3 protein is CASSFSGRWDGELFF. CDR3 DNA: TGTGCCAGTAGTTTTAGCGGGAGATGGGACGGGGAGCTGTTTTTT.

This chain connects TRBV5-4 to TRBJ2-2, with D uncertain. V lost 0 bases and J 0 bases, leaving 6 bases between the germline ends. Germline CDR1 and CDR2: SGHNT and YYREEE (reference sequence). The CDR3 sequence is 15 residues long. CDR3 protein: CASSLVQTNTGELFF. DNA for the CDR3: TGTGCCAGCAGCTTGGTACAGACGAACACCGGGGAGCTGTTTTTT.

CDR3 in amino acids: CASSLDSGGSSYEQYF. CDR3 nucleotides: TGTGCCAGCAGCTTAGATAGCGGGGGCAGCTCCTACGAGCAGTACTTC. This chain uses TRBV11-2 with TRBJ2-7; 9 nucleotides line up with TRBD2. The CDR3 runs 16 residues. The ends lost 0 bases at V and 0 bases at J; junction bases unmatched: 3. Germline assignment: CDR1 SGHAT and CDR2 FQNNGV.

This chain links TRBV6-1 with TRBJ2-2; no clear D. Germline V gene sequence: CDR1 MNHNS, CDR2 SASEGT. V was cut by 2 bases and J by 4 bases, with 5 bases left in between. This CDR3 is built from 13 residues. Here the CDR3 reads CASSESFTGELFF. CDR3 bases: TGTGCCAGCAGTGAATCGTTCACCGGGGAGCTGTTTTTT.

The genes are TRBV6-4 and TRBJ2-1; the match to TRBD2 covers 7 bases. Looked up from germline, CDR1 is MRHNA and CDR2 is SNTAGT. V dropped 6 bases and J dropped 7; count of bases not matched to a gene: 9. The CDR3 length is 14 residues. The CDR3 nucleotides read TGTGCCAGCAGCGAGGCCTCGGGAGGAAATGAGCAGTTCTTC. It codes for CASSEASGGNEQFF.

The chain employs TRBV18 and TRBJ1-1; 10 bases are a match to TRBD1. Germline trimming cut 6 bases from V and 1 base from J; bases unmatched to any gene: 8. This CDR3 comprises 16 residues. The germline gives CDR1 KGHSH, CDR2 LQKENI. The CDR3 sequence: CASSHTRDRGNTEAFF. CDR3 nucleotide sequence: TGTGCCAGCTCCCATACCAGGGACAGGGGGAACACTGAAGCTTTCTTT.

As concerns this clone: Distinct nucleotide sequences in the sample also encode this CDR3. The V gene is TRBV19, the J gene TRBJ1-2; a possible D gene is TRBD1 (5 bases). In germline, CDR1 is LNHDA, CDR2 SQIVND (reference sequence). The V end was cut by 6 bases, the J end by 2 bases, with 16 bases between. CDR3 length equals 15 residues. In nucleotides, the CDR3 is TGTGCCAGTAGCATCGGCAGGGTCCAGAACTATGGCTACACCTTC. Amino acid sequence: CASSIGRVQNYGYTF.

The V call is TRBV27, the J call TRBJ2-5; 13 positions match TRBD2. The CDR3 runs 19 residues. V gave up 7 bases and J gave up 3 bases; unmatched junction bases: 17. Germline CDR1 is MNHEY and CDR2 is SMNVEV (reference sequence). CDR3 bases: TGTGCCAGCAAGACAGGGCCCTACGGACTAGCGGGAGTCGAAGAGACCCAGTACTTC. Residues: CASKTGPYGLAGVEETQYF.

The J gene is TRBJ2-7, the V gene TRBV9, with TRBD1 matching 7 bases. Germline values: CDR1 SGDLS, CDR2 YYNGEE. With 0 bases clipped from V and 4 bases from J, the junction kept 7 bases outside the gene matches. The CDR3 has 15 residues. CDR3 DNA sequence: TGTGCCAGCAGCGTAGGGGACAGCACGATTTACGAGCAGTACTTC. It codes for CASSVGDSTIYEQYF.

The genes are TRBV6-1 and TRBJ2-7; D is unclear. The CDR3 spans 14 residues. Looked up from germline, CDR1 is MNHNS and CDR2 is SASEGT. Trimming pared 0 bases from V and 1 base from J, leaving 7 bases between. Here the CDR3 reads CASSEAVVSYEQYF. In DNA form, the CDR3 reads TGTGCCAGCAGTGAAGCGGTAGTTTCCTACGAGCAGTACTTC.

This clone was detected only once. V gene TRBV2 combines with J gene TRBJ1-5; 7 positions agree with TRBD1. This CDR3 is built from 16 residues. CDR1 and CDR2 (germline): SNHLY, FYNNEI. J gave up 6 bases and V 1 base, and 9 bases lay outside the gene matches. The chain's CDR3 is CASSEGASQGGQPQHF. The CDR3 DNA reads as TGTGCCAGCAGTGAAGGCGCGTCGCAGGGGGGTCAGCCCCAGCATTTT.

In its sample, this clone was seen a few times. The V and J genes are TRBV19 and TRBJ1-4; 9 bases fit TRBD1. V lost 5 bases, J lost 0 bases, and 10 bases stayed unmatched. The CDR3 contains 18 residues. Germline CDR1 reads LNHDA; CDR2 reads SQIVND (reference sequence). The CDR3 is CASSYSGTGWATNEKLFF. The CDR3 DNA is TGTGCCAGTAGTTATTCCGGGACAGGGTGGGCAACTAATGAAAAACTGTTTTTT.

This sequence joins TRBV10-3 and TRBJ1-1; no clear D. V dropped 5 bases and J dropped 1 base, with 11 bases sitting between them. CDR1 and CDR2 from the germline V gene are ENHRY and SYGVKD. This CDR3 spans 14 amino acids. CDR3 sequence (DNA): TGTGCCATCAGTCACCCCCTTAGGAACACTGAAGCTTTCTTT. Its protein is CAISHPLRNTEAFF.

The chain combines TRBV10-2 with TRBJ1-5; D gene ambiguous. Germline loops: CDR1 WSHSY, CDR2 SAAADI. The CDR3 is 12 amino acids. V was clipped by 2 bases and J by 5 bases, with 4 bases between them. The CDR3 here is CASSETDQPQHF. Here the CDR3 DNA reads TGCGCCAGCAGTGAGACAGATCAGCCCCAGCATTTT.

The chain combines TRBV2 with TRBJ1-2; 7 bases map to TRBD1. Germline V CDR1 and CDR2: SNHLY, FYNNEI. The ends lost 2 bases at V and 5 bases at J; junction bases unmatched: 5. This CDR3 region has 14 residues. This chain's CDR3 is CASSEPGTVYGYTF. CDR3 DNA: TGTGCCAGCAGTGAACCCGGGACAGTGTATGGCTACACCTTC.

The chain recombines TRBV6-1 with TRBJ1-1, with TRBD1 matching over 9 bases. CDR1 MNHNS and CDR2 SASEGT come from the germline V gene. V gave up 1 base and J gave up 4 bases; unmatched junction bases: 7. This CDR3 is built from 16 residues. CDR3: CASSEEPGQGGTEAFF. As DNA, the CDR3 is TGTGCCAGCAGTGAAGAACCGGGACAGGGAGGCACTGAAGCTTTCTTT.

In DNA, the CDR3 is TGCGCCAGCAGTACAGGGAACAATGAGCAGTTCTTC. This translates into CASSTGNNEQFF. The chain combines TRBV10-1 with TRBJ2-1; a weak D match, TRBD1 (6 bases). Trimming left V 5 bases short and J 5 bases short, with 7 bases between. CDR3 length equals 12 residues. The germline V gene has CDR1 WNHNN and CDR2 SYGVQD (reference sequence).

The V gene is TRBV28, the J gene TRBJ2-1; the match to TRBD1 covers 7 bases. J was trimmed by 8 bases and V by 6 bases; bases with no gene match: 7. This CDR3 is built from 13 residues. Looked up from germline, CDR1 is MDHEN and CDR2 is SYDVKM. The DNA of the CDR3 is TGTGCCAGCAGGTTACAGGGGTGGCATGAGCAGTTCTTC. Residues: CASRLQGWHEQFF.

The chain is built from TRBV5-1 and TRBJ2-1; weak D call: TRBD2 (5 bases). Looked up from germline, CDR1 is SGHRS and CDR2 is YFSETQ. V dropped 1 base and J dropped 10 bases, with 9 bases sitting between them. The CDR3 is 12 amino acids. For the CDR3, the DNA is TGCGCCAGCAGCTTGACCCTAGCAGAGCAGTTCTTC. This gives the protein CASSLTLAEQFF.

The rearrangement links TRBV28 to TRBJ1-1; TRBD1 agrees at 8 bases. The V gene's germline CDR1 is MDHEN and CDR2 SYDVKM. The CDR3 is 17 amino acids. V was pared by 4 bases and J by 2 bases, with 12 bases of the junction left unmatched. This chain's CDR3 is CASSYWGRTGFNTEAFF. The CDR3 DNA reads TGTGCCAGCAGTTATTGGGGACGGACAGGGTTCAACACTGAAGCTTTCTTT.

V is TRBV7-3 and J is TRBJ2-1; 11 bases line up with TRBD2. The CDR3 totals 19 residues. J lost 0 bases, V lost 1 base, and 8 bases had no gene match. CDR1 is SGHTA, CDR2 FQGTGA, per germline. CDR3 DNA sequence: TGTGCCAGCAGCTTAATGGGTCTAGCGGGGGGCGGCTCCTACAATGAGCAGTTCTTC. The encoded protein is CASSLMGLAGGGSYNEQFF.

V gene TRBV27 combines with J gene TRBJ1-4; unclear D gene. The CDR3 loop spans 16 amino acids. CDR1 and CDR2 (germline): MNHEY, SMNVEV (reference sequence). The germline V and J ends were trimmed by 4 bases and 10 bases, with 22 bases remaining between them. CDR3: CASSSPLGSLEGKLFF. CDR3 DNA: TGTGCCAGCAGTTCTCCCTTGGGCTCGCTTGAGGGAAAACTGTTTTTT.

V gene TRBV19 combines with J gene TRBJ2-7, with D maybe TRBD2 (5 bases). The CDR3 consists of 13 residues. Trimming removed 5 bases from V and 4 bases from J, with 12 bases in between. Germline CDR1 reads LNHDA; CDR2 reads SQIVND (reference sequence). The CDR3, as DNA: TGTGCCAGTAGTTCGGCCGGAGGTTACGAGCAGTACTTC. Translating it yields CASSSAGGYEQYF.

This chain joins TRBV6-2 or TRBV6-3 and TRBJ2-7, with a possible D match to TRBD1 (5 bases). Germline CDR1 is MNHEY and CDR2 is SVGEGT. The CDR3 is 14 amino acids. Deletions cut 1 base from V and 2 bases from J, with 9 bases between. CDR3 DNA: TGTGCCAGCAGTTACTGGGGCAGCACCTACGAGCAGTACTTC. Translation gives CASSYWGSTYEQYF.